The TCR beta chain described here comes from a study of cytotoxic CD8 clonotypes in ibrutinib-treated CLL. Study context: Investigators reported about 24 partial and 2 complete responses; after median roughly 70 months, roughly 15 patients remained remitted and 12 progressed.

Some clones are missing from TCRdb's copy, which holds only in-frame ones; the method was immunoSEQ multiplex PCR. Of about 130,000 clones listed, 70% to 90% are singletons. In germline, CDR1 is SGHRS, CDR2 YFSETQ. V shed 0 bases and J shed 0 bases, with 15 bases lying between them. The CDR3 has 18 amino acids. Sequenced here: PBMCs, sampled after 24 months of ibrutinib treatment. The chain carries TRBV5-1 and TRBJ1-4; D is unresolved. This clonotype was obtained from a human donor with chronic lymphocytic leukemia. CDR3 DNA sequence: TGCGCCAGCAGCTTGGTGCCCCCTTACGGGGCAACTAATGAAAAACTGTTTTTT. This codes for CASSLVPPYGATNEKLFF.